This entry describes one T cell receptor beta chain. Its antigen is still unknown. This sample was taken from a study of response to subunit inactivated influenza vaccine. Broader study findings: A suggestion made by the authors is that each seasonal influenza vaccination recruits few new T cells.

TCRdb reanalysed the RT-PCR reads using MiXCR and keeps one entry per CDR3 protein. The sample lists just under 550,000 distinct CDR3 sequences, roughly 25% occurring once. Trimming stripped 6 bases from V and 3 bases from J, with 16 bases between. CDR3 length: 15 amino acids. Germline CDR1 reads MNHNS; CDR2 reads SASEGT. A further study also used this sample, focusing on T cells expressing NK-cell markers. That work contributes: TCR beta cDNA was made by 5'RACE template switching with UMIs. Seropositivity for HCMV was found in seven of the eight sequenced donors, with one seronegative. Dominant NKG2C+ clonotypes were found to form about 1.0-7.5% of CD8+ T cells in about 6 donors. Researchers report these clonotypes also headed the CD3+CD56-NKG2C+ fraction in a handful of donors.

Here the sequenced sample was CD4+ T cells sorted from PBMCs, taken 11 to 12 days after vaccination. The chain recombines TRBV6-1 with TRBJ2-3; D possibly corresponds to TRBD2 (7 bases). This receptor was identified in a man in his fifties or sixties who received an inactivated influenza vaccine. CDR3 protein: CASRDRLARTDTQYF. The CDR3 DNA is TGTGCCAGCAGGGACAGACTAGCCAGAACAGATACGCAGTATTTT.